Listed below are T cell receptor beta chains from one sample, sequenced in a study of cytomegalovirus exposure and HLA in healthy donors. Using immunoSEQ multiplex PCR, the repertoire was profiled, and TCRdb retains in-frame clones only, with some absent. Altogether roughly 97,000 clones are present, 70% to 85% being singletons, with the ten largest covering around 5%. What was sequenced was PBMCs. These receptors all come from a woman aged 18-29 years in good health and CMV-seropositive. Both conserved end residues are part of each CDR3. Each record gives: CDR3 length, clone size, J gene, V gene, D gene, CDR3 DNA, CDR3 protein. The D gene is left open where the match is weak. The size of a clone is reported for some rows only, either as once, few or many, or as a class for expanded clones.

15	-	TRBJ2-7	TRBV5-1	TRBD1	TGCGCCAGCAGCCGGACAGGGGGGGGCTCCTACGAGCAGTACTTC	CASSRTGGGSYEQYF
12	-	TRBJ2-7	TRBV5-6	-	TGTGCCAGCAGCCGGGAAAGGGTTGAGCAGTACTTC	CASSRERVEQYF
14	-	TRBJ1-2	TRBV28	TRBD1	TGTGCCAGCAGAAGGACAGGGGATCACTATGGCTACACCTTC	CASRRTGDHYGYTF
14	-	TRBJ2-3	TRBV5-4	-	TGTGCCACTACCTGGGGACTTAACACAGATACGCAGTATTTT	CATTWGLNTDTQYF
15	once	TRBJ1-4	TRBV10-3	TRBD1	TGTGCCATCAGTCCCAACAGGGGGACTAATGAAAAACTGTTTTTT	CAISPNRGTNEKLFF
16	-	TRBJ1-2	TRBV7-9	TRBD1	TGTGCCAGCAGCTTAGCGCTGATAGGGACAGCCTATGGCTACACCTTC	CASSLALIGTAYGYTF
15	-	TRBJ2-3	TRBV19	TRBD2	TGTGCCAGTAGGAGAAATGCGGGAGGAACAGATACGCAGTATTTT	CASRRNAGGTDTQYF
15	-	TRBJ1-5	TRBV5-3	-	TGTGCCAGAAGCTCGGGGAACCACTACAATCAGCCCCAGCATTTT	CARSSGNHYNQPQHF
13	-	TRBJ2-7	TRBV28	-	TGTGCCAGCAGTTTTACAGGGCCCTACGAGCAGTACTTC	CASSFTGPYEQYF
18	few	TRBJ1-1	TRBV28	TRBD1	TGTGCCAGCAGTTCGGACAGGCGGAAAGGTAGAGTTTACACTGAAGCTTTCTTT	CASSSDRRKGRVYTEAFF
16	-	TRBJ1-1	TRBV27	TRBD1	TGTGCCAGCAGTTGGACAGGGGCTATTCTGAACACTGAAGCTTTCTTT	CASSWTGAILNTEAFF
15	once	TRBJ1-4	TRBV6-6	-	TGTGCCAGCAAAAATCTACTGCAAAGTAATGAAAAACTGTTTTTT	CASKNLLQSNEKLFF
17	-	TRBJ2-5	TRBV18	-	TGTGCCAGCTCACCACCGATGGGGGACCTGGGGGGAGAGACCCAGTACTTC	CASSPPMGDLGGETQYF
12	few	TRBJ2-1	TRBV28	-	TGTGCCAGCAGTAGGCAGGGGAATGAGCAGTTCTTC	CASSRQGNEQFF
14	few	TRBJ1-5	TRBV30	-	TGTGCCTGGAGTTCGGGCAGTGGGAGTCAGCCCCAGCATTTT	CAWSSGSGSQPQHF
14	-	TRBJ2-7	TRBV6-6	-	TGTGCCAGCAGGAGGACTCATCCTTTGGGCGAGCAGTACTTC	CASRRTHPLGEQYF
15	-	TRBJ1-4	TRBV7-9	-	TGTGCCAGCAGCTTAGCAGGAGCGTCGAATGAAAAACTGTTTTTT	CASSLAGASNEKLFF
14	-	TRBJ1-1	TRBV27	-	TGTGCCAGCAGTTTCATCGCGGAAAACACTGAAGCTTTCTTT	CASSFIAENTEAFF
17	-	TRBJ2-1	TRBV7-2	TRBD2	TGTGCCAGCAGCACAGAGCGACTAGCGGGAGATTTCAATGAGCAGTTCTTC	CASSTERLAGDFNEQFF
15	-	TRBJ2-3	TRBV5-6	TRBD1	TGTGCCAGCTTCGTGGGACAGGGAGTGGCAGATACGCAGTATTTT	CASFVGQGVADTQYF
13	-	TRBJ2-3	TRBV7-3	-	TGTGCCAGCAGGCAGGGGAGCACAGATACGCAGTATTTT	CASRQGSTDTQYF
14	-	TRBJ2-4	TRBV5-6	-	TGTGCCAGCAGCCGCCTAAGCTCCAAAAACATTCAGTACTTC	CASSRLSSKNIQYF
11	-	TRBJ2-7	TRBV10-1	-	TGCGCCAGCAGTGACAGCTACGAGCAGTACTTC	CASSDSYEQYF
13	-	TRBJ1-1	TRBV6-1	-	TGTGCCAGCAGTGTAGGGGGGAACACTGAAGCTTTCTTT	CASSVGGNTEAFF
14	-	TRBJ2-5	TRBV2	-	TGTGCCAGCAGTGAGTCTGGGGCGGGGGAGACCCAGTACTTC	CASSESGAGETQYF
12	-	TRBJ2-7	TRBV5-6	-	TGTGCCAGCAGCTCTTACAGCTACGAGCAGTACTTC	CASSSYSYEQYF
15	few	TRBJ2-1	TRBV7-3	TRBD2	TGTGCCAGCAGCTTGGGGACTAGCCTCATCAATGAGCAGTTCTTC	CASSLGTSLINEQFF
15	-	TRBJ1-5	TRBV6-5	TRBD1	TGTGCCAGCAGTTACTCGGGGACAGCTAATCAGCCCCAGCATTTT	CASSYSGTANQPQHF
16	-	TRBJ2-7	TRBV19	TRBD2	TGTGCCAGTAGTCTGGGAATAGCGGGAGTCTCGCACGAGCAGTACTTC	CASSLGIAGVSHEQYF
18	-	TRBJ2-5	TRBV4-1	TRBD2	TGCGCCAGCAGCCAAGAGGGACTAGCGGGGGGGTCCTACGGGGCCCAGTACTTC	CASSQEGLAGGSYGAQYF
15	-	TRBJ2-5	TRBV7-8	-	TGTGCCAGCAGCTTAGAAGGGGCAGGGGAAGAGACCCAGTACTTC	CASSLEGAGEETQYF
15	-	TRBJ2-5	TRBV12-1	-	TGTGCCAGCAGCAGGCGGACAGGGGATTTCGAGACCCAGTACTTC	CASSRRTGDFETQYF
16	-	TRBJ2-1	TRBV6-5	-	TGTGCCAGCAGTTACGGCCGGCAGGGTAAGACAGGTGAGCAGTTCTTC	CASSYGRQGKTGEQFF
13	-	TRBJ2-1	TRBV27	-	TGTGCCAGCAGTATCGACAACTACAATGAGCAGTTCTTC	CASSIDNYNEQFF
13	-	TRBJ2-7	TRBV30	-	TGTGCCTGGAGTGATGGGGCGGTTGGCGAGCAGTACTTC	CAWSDGAVGEQYF
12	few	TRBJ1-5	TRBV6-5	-	TGTGCCAGCAGTGACTACGGTCAGCCCCAGCATTTT	CASSDYGQPQHF
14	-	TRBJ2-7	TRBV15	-	TGTGCCACCAGCCCAGGTACTCTCTCCTACGAGCAGTACTTC	CATSPGTLSYEQYF
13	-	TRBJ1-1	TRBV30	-	TGTGCCTGGAAACAGGGAATGAACACTGAAGCTTTCTTT	CAWKQGMNTEAFF
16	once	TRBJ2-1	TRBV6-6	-	TGTGCCAGCAGTTACCCATCATTGTACAGGAACAATGAGCAGTTCTTC	CASSYPSLYRNNEQFF
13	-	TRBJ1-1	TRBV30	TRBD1	TGTGCCTGGAGTCCCCCGGCAGGGGGGGAAGCTTTCTTT	CAWSPPAGGEAFF
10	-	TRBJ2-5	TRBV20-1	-	TGCAGTGCTAGCAAAGAGACCCAGTACTTC	CSASKETQYF
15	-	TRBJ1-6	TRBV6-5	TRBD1	TGTGCCAGCAGTTACTCGGGACAGAGGACTTCACCCCTCCACTTT	CASSYSGQRTSPLHF
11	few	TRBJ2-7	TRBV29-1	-	TGCAGCGGAACAGAGTCCTACGAGCAGTACTTC	CSGTESYEQYF
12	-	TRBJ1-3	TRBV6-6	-	TGTGCCAGCCAGGGCTCTGGAAACACCATATATTTT	CASQGSGNTIYF
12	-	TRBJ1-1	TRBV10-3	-	TGTGCCATCAGGGAAGTAGGGGCTGAAGCTTTCTTT	CAIREVGAEAFF
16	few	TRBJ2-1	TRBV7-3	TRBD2	TGTGCCAGCAGCCCCTTCGGACTAGCCTCCTACAATGAGCAGTTCTTC	CASSPFGLASYNEQFF
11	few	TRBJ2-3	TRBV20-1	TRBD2	TGCAGTGCTGGATTAGCGGGGACGCAGTATTTT	CSAGLAGTQYF
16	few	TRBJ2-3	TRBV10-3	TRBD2	TGTGCCATCAGTGGTCTAGCGGCCTATGACACAGATACGCAGTATTTT	CAISGLAAYDTDTQYF
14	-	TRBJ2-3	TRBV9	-	TGTGCCAGCAGCGTCCTCCCTGAGCCCGATACGCAGTATTTT	CASSVLPEPDTQYF
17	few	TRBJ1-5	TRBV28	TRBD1	TGTGCCAGCAGTTTAGGGACAGGGGGCCTTATAAATCAGCCCCAGCATTTT	CASSLGTGGLINQPQHF
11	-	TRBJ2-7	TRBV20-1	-	TGCAGTGCCAGGCACGTCTACGAGCAGTACTTC	CSARHVYEQYF
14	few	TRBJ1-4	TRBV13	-	TGTGCCAGCAGCCCCCGCAGGGCAGGTGAAAAACTGTTTTTT	CASSPRRAGEKLFF
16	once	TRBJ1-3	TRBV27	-	TGTGCCAGCAGTCCCCTCGGGGGGGGTCCTGGAAACACCATATATTTT	CASSPLGGGPGNTIYF
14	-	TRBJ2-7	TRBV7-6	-	TGTGCCAGCAGCGCGACTAGGGGAACCTACGAGCAGTACTTC	CASSATRGTYEQYF
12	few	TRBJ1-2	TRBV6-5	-	TGTGCCAGCAGTCCCGACTTCTATGGCTACACCTTC	CASSPDFYGYTF
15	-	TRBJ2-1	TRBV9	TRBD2	TGTGCCAGCAGCATAGGGACTAGCGGGAGGGCGGGGCAGTTCTTC	CASSIGTSGRAGQFF
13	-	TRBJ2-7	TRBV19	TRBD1	TGTGCCAGTAGACAGACAGGGGGTTACGAGCAGTACTTC	CASRQTGGYEQYF
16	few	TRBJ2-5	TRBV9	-	TGTGCCAGCAGCCCCGGGGGGCAGGGAAGGCAAGAGACCCAGTACTTC	CASSPGGQGRQETQYF